This passage covers 27 T cell receptor beta chains from one sample sequenced in a study of cytomegalovirus exposure and HLA in healthy donors. The PCR made use of 60 Vbeta and 13 Jbeta primers. The protocol was immunoSEQ multiplex PCR, while the TCRdb copy is restricted to in-frame clones and leaves out a portion. In the table there are under 300,000 clones, 92% of which are singletons. Sequences were obtained from PBMCs. The receptors stem from a girl aged 2 to 10 in good health and CMV-seronegative.

The V and J genes are TRBV5-5 and TRBJ2-2; D gene unclear. V was shortened by 1 base and J by 0 bases, with 10 bases between the two germline ends. Looked up from germline, CDR1 is SGHKS and CDR2 is YYEKEE (reference sequence). The CDR3 contains 16 residues. The CDR3 protein is CASSLSPPTNTGELFF. The CDR3, as DNA: TGTGCCAGCAGCTTGTCCCCGCCTACGAACACCGGGGAGCTGTTTTTT.

The chain employs TRBV2 and TRBJ2-5; the D gene is possibly TRBD1 (5 bases). CDR1 is SNHLY and CDR2 is FYNNEI in the germline V gene. The CDR3 has 14 residues. Deletions cut 1 base from V and 4 bases from J, with 10 bases between. CDR3 region: CASSEDQGIETQYF. CDR3 in DNA: TGTGCCAGCAGTGAAGACCAGGGTATAGAGACCCAGTACTTC. The variable domain in full, with the rest retrieved from reference TRBV2 and TRBJ2-5, is EPEVTQTPSHQVTQMGQEVILRCVPISNHLYFYWYRQILGQKVEFLVSFYNNEISEKSEIFDDQFSVERPDGSNFTLKIRSTKLEDSAMYFCASSEDQGIETQYFGPGTRLLVL.

The chain couples TRBV7-2 to TRBJ1-1; D is unresolved. CDR1 SGHTA and CDR2 FQGNSA come from the germline V gene. Deletions cut 2 bases from V and 2 bases from J, with 6 bases between. The CDR3 has 13 residues. The CDR3 loop is CASSLSVNTEAFF. CDR3 nucleotides: TGTGCCAGCAGCTTATCAGTTAACACTGAAGCTTTCTTT.

This chain uses TRBV9 with TRBJ2-7, with a possible D match to TRBD1 (6 bases). The V and J ends lost 3 bases and 1 base respectively, with 8 bases between them. The germline gives CDR1 SGDLS, CDR2 YYNGEE. CDR3 length: 13 amino acids. The CDR3 reads CASSAGQSYEQYF. The CDR3 bases are TGTGCCAGCAGCGCCGGACAGTCCTACGAGCAGTACTTC.

The V call is TRBV7-6, the J call TRBJ2-3; 10 nucleotides match TRBD2. Trimming took 5 bases from V and 2 from J; bases not matched to a gene: 4. Germline values: CDR1 SGHVS, CDR2 FNYEAQ. This CDR3 is 15 amino acids long. The CDR3 sequence is CASSPAGGVTDTQYF. DNA for the CDR3: TGTGCCAGCAGCCCAGCGGGAGGGGTCACAGATACGCAGTATTTT.

This sequence joins TRBV30 and TRBJ1-6, with a tentative D call TRBD1 (6 bases). The CDR3 totals 16 residues. The V gene lost 5 bases and the J gene lost 1 base, with 15 bases spanning the gap. From germline, CDR1 is GTSNPN and CDR2 SVGIG (reference sequence). Here the CDR3 DNA reads TGTGCCTGGGCTACAGGGAAGGTATCCTATAATTCACCCCTCCACTTT. This codes for CAWATGKVSYNSPLHF.

This clone appeared a single time. The chain couples TRBV6-1 to TRBJ2-7; 9 bases fit TRBD1. There are 12 residues in the CDR3. Germline values: CDR1 MNHNS, CDR2 SASEGT. V lost 11 bases, J lost 4 bases, and 6 bases stayed unmatched. CDR3 DNA sequence: TGTGCCTCGGGACAGGGAGGGTACGAGCAGTACTTC. Amino acids: CASGQGGYEQYF.

The chain links TRBV5-4 to TRBJ1-2, with 8 bases lining up with TRBD1. After removal of 2 bases from V and 2 bases from J, the junction contained 2 bases not matched to a gene. The CDR3 totals 14 residues. From germline, CDR1 is SGHNT and CDR2 YYREEE (reference sequence). In DNA, the CDR3 is TGTGCCAGCAGCTTCAGGGGGCAAAACTATGGCTACACCTTC. Translating gives CASSFRGQNYGYTF.

The J gene is TRBJ2-7, the V gene TRBV6-1, with 8 bases fitting TRBD2. CDR1 is MNHNS and CDR2 is SASEGT in the germline V gene. This CDR3 is built from 18 residues. V was clipped by 2 bases and J by 2 bases; unmatched bases: 14. The CDR3 loop reads CASSEFSGTTSLPYEQYF. The DNA of the CDR3 is TGTGCCAGCAGTGAATTTAGCGGGACGACCTCGTTACCCTACGAGCAGTACTTC.

V is TRBV4-1 and J is TRBJ1-1, with D perhaps matching TRBD1 (6 bases). The ends were cut back, 5 bases at V and 1 base at J, with 17 bases in the middle. The CDR3 has 16 amino acids. Germline lookup yields CDR1 MGHRA and CDR2 YSYEKL. Here the CDR3 reads CASSELPGHRNTEAFF. The CDR3 bases are TGCGCCAGCAGCGAACTTCCGGGACACCGGAACACTGAAGCTTTCTTT.

The chain is built from TRBV7-9 and TRBJ1-2; no clear D. With 5 bases removed from V and 0 bases from J, the gap between germline ends came to 16 bases. Germline CDR1 reads SEHNR; CDR2 reads FQNEAQ (reference sequence). The CDR3 length is 16 residues. CDR3 amino acids: CASSHSETSANYGYTF. The CDR3 DNA sequence: TGTGCCAGCAGCCACTCCGAGACTTCCGCTAACTATGGCTACACCTTC. The full variable domain, its missing parts supplied by reference TRBV7-9 and TRBJ1-2, is DTGVSQNPRHKITKRGQNVTFRCDPISEHNRLYWYRQTLGQGPEFLTYFQNEAQLEKSRLLSDRFSAERPKGSFSTLEIQRTEQGDSAMYLCASSHSETSANYGYTFGSGTRLTVV.

This chain links TRBV11-2 with TRBJ2-7; 12 nucleotides line up with TRBD2. Germline trimming cut 5 bases from V and 3 bases from J; bases unmatched to any gene: 2. The CDR3 runs 14 residues. Germline V gene lookup returns CDR1 SGHAT and CDR2 FQNNGV. Here the CDR3 DNA reads TGTGCCAGCAGCCAGACTAGCGGGAGCTACGAGCAGTACTTC. This codes for CASSQTSGSYEQYF.

The chain combines TRBV10-3 with TRBJ1-1, with D perhaps TRBD1 (5 bases). V was shortened by 4 bases and J by 6 bases, with 15 bases between the two germline ends. The CDR3 has 14 residues. CDR1 and CDR2 from the germline V gene are ENHRY and SYGVKD. The CDR3 DNA sequence: TGTGCCATCAGTGTAGAGAACAGGTTCCCTGAAGCTTTCTTT. Translating gives CAISVENRFPEAFF.

This rearrangement joins TRBV25-1 to TRBJ2-7, with 9 bases identical to TRBD2. The germline gives CDR1 MGHDK, CDR2 SYGVNS. This CDR3 spans 15 amino acids. V lost 1 base to trimming and J lost 6 bases; unmatched junction nucleotides: 7. The CDR3 bases are TGTGCCAGCAGTGAATTTGCGGGGGGGCAAGGCGAGCAGTACTTC. This codes for CASSEFAGGQGEQYF.

This clone came up once. J is TRBJ2-3 and V is TRBV29-1; D is possibly TRBD2 (7 bases). Germline V CDR1 and CDR2: SQVTM, ANQGSEA. V lost 7 bases, J lost 5 bases, and 25 bases lay in between. The CDR3 is 16 amino acids. The CDR3 loop reads CSADPLWRGRVDTQYF. The CDR3 nucleotides read TGCAGCGCTGACCCTCTCTGGCGGGGGCGGGTAGATACGCAGTATTTT.

Here the CDR3 DNA reads TGTGCCAGTAGTATCAGCGCGGGCCTCGGGGGTGAGCAGTTCTTC. As protein: CASSISAGLGGEQFF. This chain links TRBV19 with TRBJ2-1; maybe TRBD2 (6 bases). Germline V gene sequence: CDR1 LNHDA, CDR2 SQIVND (reference sequence). The CDR3 contains 15 residues. V dropped 3 bases and J dropped 9 bases, with 18 bases sitting between them.

In its sample, this clone was seen once. The rearrangement links TRBV10-3 to TRBJ2-3; D possibly corresponds to TRBD2 (6 bases). Germline V gives CDR1 ENHRY, CDR2 SYGVKD. CDR3 size: 17 residues. Trimming took off 0 bases at V and 6 bases at J, with 19 bases between the two ends. The CDR3 is CAISESLGLAGTDTQYF. The CDR3 DNA sequence: TGTGCCATCAGTGAGTCATTGGGGCTGGCGGGGACGGATACGCAGTATTTT.

The rearrangement joins TRBV6-5 to TRBJ1-1, with 11 bases lining up with TRBD1. The ends lost 7 bases at V and 6 bases at J; junction bases unmatched: 7. The CDR3 has 14 residues. The germline CDR1 and CDR2 sequences are MNHEY and SVGAGI. The CDR3 reads CASNGDRGFAEAFF. CDR3 nucleotide sequence: TGTGCCAGCAACGGGGACAGGGGGTTCGCTGAAGCTTTCTTT.

This chain connects TRBV28 to TRBJ1-6, with TRBD1 as a possible D gene (5 bases). The CDR3 totals 15 residues. Germline CDR1 and CDR2: MDHEN and SYDVKM. The V end was cut by 3 bases, the J end by 8 bases, with 14 bases between. The CDR3 DNA reads TGTGCCAGCAGTTTTGGGCAGGGCCCTTATTCACCCCTCCACTTT. The encoded protein is CASSFGQGPYSPLHF.

The chain combines TRBV4-2 with TRBJ1-5; 10 positions agree with TRBD1. Germline CDR1 LGHNA, CDR2 YNFKEQ. The trim removed 4 bases at V and 5 bases at J, leaving 5 bases unmatched. The CDR3 spans 15 residues. CDR3 bases: TGTGCCAGCAGCCCCCGACAGGGGGCGGATCAGCCCCAGCATTTT. Protein product: CASSPRQGADQPQHF.

The V call is TRBV19, the J call TRBJ2-7, with D unclear. With 10 bases removed from V and 0 bases from J, the gap between germline ends came to 16 bases. Germline CDR1 reads LNHDA; CDR2 reads SQIVND (reference sequence). The CDR3 has 14 amino acids. CDR3 amino acids: CATSPGSASYEQYF. The CDR3 DNA sequence: TGTGCCACCTCCCCCGGGTCTGCCTCCTACGAGCAGTACTTC.

The V call is TRBV7-9, the J call TRBJ2-1; 9 bases line up with TRBD2. Germline CDR1 SEHNR, CDR2 FQNEAQ (reference sequence). CDR3 size: 15 residues. Trimming at V came to 8 bases and at J to 4 bases, leaving 9 bases not matched to a gene. For the CDR3, the DNA is TGTGCCAGCCGACTAGCGGTTGACCAGTACAATGAGCAGTTCTTC. This gives the protein CASRLAVDQYNEQFF.

The rearrangement joins TRBV5-1 to TRBJ2-2; no reliable D call. This CDR3 is built from 14 residues. The V gene's germline CDR1 is SGHRS and CDR2 YFSETQ. The V end was cut by 0 bases, the J end by 2 bases, with 5 bases between. The CDR3 protein is CASSLVSNTGELFF. The CDR3 coding sequence is TGCGCCAGCAGCTTGGTTAGCAACACCGGGGAGCTGTTTTTT. Full variable domain (outside the CDR3, taken from reference TRBV5-1 and TRBJ2-2): KAGVTQTPRYLIKTRGQQVTLSCSPISGHRSVSWYQQTPGQGLQFLFEYFSETQRNKGNFPGRFSGRQFSNSRSEMNVSTLELGDSALYLCASSLVSNTGELFFGEGSRLTVL.

In its sample, this clone was seen once. The chain recombines TRBV5-4 with TRBJ1-3; D may be TRBD1 (5 bases). V was shortened by 3 bases and J by 4 bases, with 11 bases between the two germline ends. The CDR3 spans 14 residues. Germline V gene data show CDR1 as SGHNT and CDR2 as YYREEE (reference sequence). The CDR3 DNA reads TGTGCCAGCAGCTCGACAGCTTCGGGAAACACCATATATTTT. This encodes CASSSTASGNTIYF.

J is TRBJ1-2 and V is TRBV25-1; TRBD1 aligns across 7 bases. Germline trimming cut 10 bases from V and 1 base from J; bases unmatched to any gene: 6. The CDR3 loop spans 13 amino acids. Germline V gene sequence: CDR1 MGHDK, CDR2 SYGVNS. CDR3 residues: CATADRSNYGYTF. DNA of the CDR3: TGTGCCACCGCGGACAGGAGTAACTATGGCTACACCTTC.

The V gene is TRBV6-5, the J gene TRBJ1-2; possible D gene TRBD1, 5 bases. Trimming took 4 bases from V and 2 from J, leaving 8 bases between them. The CDR3 totals 13 residues. Germline-derived CDR1 and CDR2 are MNHEY and SVGAGI. The CDR3 DNA follows: TGTGCCAGCAGTTCATCAGGGAACTATGGCTACACCTTC. Translation gives CASSSSGNYGYTF.

The CDR3 sequence is CASTPPGATNTGELFF. CDR3 nucleotides: TGTGCCAGTACCCCCCCAGGGGCGACGAACACCGGGGAGCTGTTTTTT. The chain has TRBV19 and TRBJ2-2; weak D call: TRBD1 (6 bases). CDR3 size: 16 residues. Per the germline V gene, CDR1 is LNHDA and CDR2 is SQIVND (reference sequence). The ends were cut back, 7 bases at V and 0 bases at J, with 15 bases in the middle.